This T cell receptor beta chain was recovered during a study of shared clonotypes between healthy human individuals. General study points: Sorted-subset samples were not fully sequenced, rarefaction indicated. Around 5% was the fraction of naive CD4 clonotypes found shared across several donors.

About this clone itself: The antigen remains unidentified.

The repertoire was sequenced with immunoSEQ multiplex PCR; TCRdb's copy has only in-frame clones and lacks some. The sample shows about 680,000 clones, around 92% of them seen only once. Naive CD8 cells lacked CD45RO, underwent positive selection for CCR7 and left out terminally differentiated effector memory CD45RA+ cells. Free of recent acute infections or vaccinations, the donors were healthy HIV-negative adults. The sample was naive CD8+ T cells sorted from blood. The sequence derives from a man aged 25-45 years in good health.

CDR3 sequence (DNA): TGTGCCAGCAGCTTTGTTGTGACAGGGGGCAACCACGAGCAGTACTTC. Translation gives CASSFVVTGGNHEQYF. This rearrangement joins TRBV11-2 to TRBJ2-7; 10 bases map to TRBD1. V dropped 3 bases and J dropped 5; count of bases not matched to a gene: 10. CDR3 length: 16 residues. Germline lookup yields CDR1 SGHAT and CDR2 FQNNGV.